This entry lists 4 T cell receptor beta chains sequenced from one sample in a study of T-cell memory formation after mild COVID-19. TCRdb independently ran MiXCR on the 5' RACE reads; one entry per CDR3 protein. Here the sample spans hundreds of thousands of distinct CDR3 sequences, about 22% being singletons. Specimen: PBMCs or a T cell subset sorted from them (not recorded which). The origin of the receptors is an adult woman who had mild COVID-19 (a few samples of this study predate the infection). Cell type and time point are not known.

The chain combines TRBV18 with TRBJ1-1; D is undetermined. Germline lookup yields CDR1 KGHSH and CDR2 LQKENI. The CDR3 extends over 14 amino acids. V lost 2 bases to trimming and J lost 10 bases, with 17 bases between them. The CDR3 is CASSPTSIPGGAFF. The DNA of the CDR3 is TGTGCCAGCTCACCAACTTCTATCCCCGGAGGAGCTTTCTTT.

This rearrangement joins TRBV18 to TRBJ1-3; D not certain. The CDR3 extends over 15 amino acids. The germline V and J ends were trimmed by 3 bases and 7 bases, with 16 bases remaining between them. CDR1 KGHSH and CDR2 LQKENI come from the germline V gene. The CDR3 loop is CASSPSVSLRNTIYF. The CDR3 region has the DNA TGTGCCAGCTCACCGTCGGTGTCTCTTCGGAACACCATATATTTT.

This chain uses TRBV29-1 with TRBJ2-3; 9 positions agree with TRBD2. This CDR3 has 15 residues. The V gene end was trimmed by 2 bases and the J gene end by 2 bases; junction bases not matched to a gene: 5. CDR1 is SQVTM, CDR2 ANQGSEA, per germline. CDR3 sequence reads: CSVETSGRSTDTQYF. DNA of the CDR3: TGCAGCGTTGAAACAAGCGGGAGGTCCACAGATACGCAGTATTTT.

This clonotype was counted ten times or more. One end of the junction fails to match germline, which may point to a read error. J is TRBJ2-7 and V is TRBV5-1, with TRBD2 identical over 11 bases. The germline CDR1 and CDR2 sequences are SGHRS and YFSETQ. This CDR3 comprises 14 residues. The CDR3 DNA reads as TGTGCCAGCAGCCGCACTAGCGGGGGCTACGAGCAGTACTTC. It specifies CASSRTSGGYEQYF.